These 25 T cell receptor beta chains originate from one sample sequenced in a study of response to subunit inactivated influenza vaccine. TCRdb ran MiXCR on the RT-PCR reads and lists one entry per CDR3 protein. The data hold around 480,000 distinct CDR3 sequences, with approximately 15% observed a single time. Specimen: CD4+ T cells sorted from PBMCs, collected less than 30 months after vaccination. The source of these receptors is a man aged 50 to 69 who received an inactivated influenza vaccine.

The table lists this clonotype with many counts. The chain's CDR3 is CSVPTGPETQYF. CDR3 bases: TGCAGCGTACCGACAGGGCCAGAGACCCAGTACTTC. The gene calls are TRBV29-1 and TRBJ2-5; TRBD1 matches 7 bases. V was pared by 6 bases and J by 4 bases, with 5 bases of the junction left unmatched. Germline V lookup: CDR1 SQVTM, CDR2 ANQGSEA. The CDR3 is 12 amino acids.

CDR3 nucleotide sequence: TGTGCCAGCAGTTACGTGGGGACTCAGAATGAGCAGTTCTTC. It specifies CASSYVGTQNEQFF. The chain links TRBV6-2 or TRBV6-3 to TRBJ2-1; a weak D match, TRBD2 (6 bases). V lost 2 bases and J lost 7, with 12 bases in between. Germline V gene lookup returns CDR1 MNHEY and CDR2 SVGEGT. The CDR3 covers 14 residues.

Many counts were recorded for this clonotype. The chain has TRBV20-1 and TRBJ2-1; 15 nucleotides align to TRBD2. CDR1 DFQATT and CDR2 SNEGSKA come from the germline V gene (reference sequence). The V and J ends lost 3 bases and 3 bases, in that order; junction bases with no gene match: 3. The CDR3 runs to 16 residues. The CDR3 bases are TGCAGTGCTAGTGGACTAGCGGGGGGGTTCTACAATGAGCAGTTCTTC. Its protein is CSASGLAGGFYNEQFF.

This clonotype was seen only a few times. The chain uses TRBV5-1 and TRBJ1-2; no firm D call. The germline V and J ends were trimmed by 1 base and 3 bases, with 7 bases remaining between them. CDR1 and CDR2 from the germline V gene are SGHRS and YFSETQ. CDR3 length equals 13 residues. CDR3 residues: CASSLSRDYGYTF. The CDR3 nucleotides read TGCGCCAGCAGCTTGAGCCGAGACTATGGCTACACCTTC.

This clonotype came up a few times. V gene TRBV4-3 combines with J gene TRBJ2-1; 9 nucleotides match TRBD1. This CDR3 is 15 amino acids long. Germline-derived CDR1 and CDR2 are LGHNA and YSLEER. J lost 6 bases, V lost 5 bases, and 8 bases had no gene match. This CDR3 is CASSIAGTGSNEQFF. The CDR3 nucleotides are TGCGCCAGCAGCATCGCCGGGACAGGGTCCAATGAGCAGTTCTTC.

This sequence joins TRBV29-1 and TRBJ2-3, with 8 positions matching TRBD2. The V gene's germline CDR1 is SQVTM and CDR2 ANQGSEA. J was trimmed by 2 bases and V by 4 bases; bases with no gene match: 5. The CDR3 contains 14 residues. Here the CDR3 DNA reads TGCAGCGTTGTACTAGCGGTAAACACAGATACGCAGTATTTT. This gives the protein CSVVLAVNTDTQYF.

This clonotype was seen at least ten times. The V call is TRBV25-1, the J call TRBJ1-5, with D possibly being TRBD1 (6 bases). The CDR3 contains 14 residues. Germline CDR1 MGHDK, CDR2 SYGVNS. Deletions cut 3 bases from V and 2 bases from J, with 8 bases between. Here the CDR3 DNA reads TGTGCCAGCAGTGATCGACAGGGCAATCAGCCCCAGCATTTT. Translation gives CASSDRQGNQPQHF.

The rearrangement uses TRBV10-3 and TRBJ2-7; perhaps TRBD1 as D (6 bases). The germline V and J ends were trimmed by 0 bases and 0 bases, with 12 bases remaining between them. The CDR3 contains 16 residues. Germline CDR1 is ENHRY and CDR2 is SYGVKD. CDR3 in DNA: TGTGCCATCAGTGAGTCGGGACACGGAAGCTCCTACGAGCAGTACTTC. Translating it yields CAISESGHGSSYEQYF.

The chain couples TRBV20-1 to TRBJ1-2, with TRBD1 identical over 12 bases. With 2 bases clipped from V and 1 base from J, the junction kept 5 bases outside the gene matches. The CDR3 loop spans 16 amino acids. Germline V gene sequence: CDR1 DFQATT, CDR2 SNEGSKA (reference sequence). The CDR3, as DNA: TGCAGTGCTAGACCCGGGACAGGGGGCATTAACTATGGCTACACCTTC. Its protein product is CSARPGTGGINYGYTF.

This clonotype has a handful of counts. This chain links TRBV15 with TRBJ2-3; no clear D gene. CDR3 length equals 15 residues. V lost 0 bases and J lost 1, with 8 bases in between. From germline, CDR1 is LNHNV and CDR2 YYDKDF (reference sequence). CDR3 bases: TGTGCCACCAGCAGAGATCCCGAACGCACAGATACGCAGTATTTT. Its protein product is CATSRDPERTDTQYF.

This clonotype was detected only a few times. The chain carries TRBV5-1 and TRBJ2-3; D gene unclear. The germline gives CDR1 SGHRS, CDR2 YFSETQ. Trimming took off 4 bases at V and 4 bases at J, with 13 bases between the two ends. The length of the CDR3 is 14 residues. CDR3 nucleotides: TGCGCCAGCAGCCACCGTTCGGCGGCAGATACGCAGTATTTT. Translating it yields CASSHRSAADTQYF.

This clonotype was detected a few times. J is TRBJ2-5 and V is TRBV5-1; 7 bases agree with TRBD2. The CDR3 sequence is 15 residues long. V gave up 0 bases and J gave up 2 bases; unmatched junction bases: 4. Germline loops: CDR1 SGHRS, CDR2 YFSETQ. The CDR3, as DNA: TGCGCCAGCAGCTTGGGTTCTAGCGGACAAGAGACCCAGTACTTC. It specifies CASSLGSSGQETQYF.

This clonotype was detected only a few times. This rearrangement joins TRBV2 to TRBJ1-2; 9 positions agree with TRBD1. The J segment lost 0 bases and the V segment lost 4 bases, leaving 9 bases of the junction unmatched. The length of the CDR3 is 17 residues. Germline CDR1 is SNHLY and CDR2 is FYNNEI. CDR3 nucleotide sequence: TGTGCCAGCAGTGGCGCCGGGACAGGGAATCCTAACTATGGCTACACCTTC. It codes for CASSGAGTGNPNYGYTF.

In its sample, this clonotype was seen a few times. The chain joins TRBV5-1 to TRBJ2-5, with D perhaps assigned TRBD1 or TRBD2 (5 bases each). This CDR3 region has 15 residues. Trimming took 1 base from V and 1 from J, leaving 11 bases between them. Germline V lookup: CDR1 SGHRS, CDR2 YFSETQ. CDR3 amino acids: CASSLLSGSQETQYF. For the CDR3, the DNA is TGCGCCAGCAGCTTGTTGTCAGGGAGCCAAGAGACCCAGTACTTC.

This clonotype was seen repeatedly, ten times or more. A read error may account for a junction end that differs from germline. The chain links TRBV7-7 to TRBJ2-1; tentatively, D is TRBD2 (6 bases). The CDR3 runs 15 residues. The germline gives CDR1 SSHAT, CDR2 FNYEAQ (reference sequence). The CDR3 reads CASSLNYGGGNEQFF. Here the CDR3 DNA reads TGTGCTAGCAGCTTAAACTATGGGGGAGGCAATGAGCAGTTCTTC. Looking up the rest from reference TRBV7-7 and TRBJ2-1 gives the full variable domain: GAGVSQSPRYKVTKRGQDVTLRCDPISSHATLYWYQQALGQGPEFLTYFNYEAQPDKSGLPSDRFSAERPEGSISTLTIQRTEQRDSAMYRCASSLNYGGGNEQFFGPGTRLTVL.

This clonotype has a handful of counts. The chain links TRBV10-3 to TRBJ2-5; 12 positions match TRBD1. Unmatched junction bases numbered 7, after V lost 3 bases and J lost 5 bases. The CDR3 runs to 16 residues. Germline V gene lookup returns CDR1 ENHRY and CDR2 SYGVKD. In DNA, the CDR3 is TGTGCCATCAGTGAACGGGGGACAGGGGGCAGGGAGACCCAGTACTTC. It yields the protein CAISERGTGGRETQYF.

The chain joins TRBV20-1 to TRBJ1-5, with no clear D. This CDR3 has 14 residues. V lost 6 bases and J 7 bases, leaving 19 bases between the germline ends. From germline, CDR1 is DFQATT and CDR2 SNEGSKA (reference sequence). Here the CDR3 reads CSARFGSAEQPQHF. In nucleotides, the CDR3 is TGCAGTGCCAGATTCGGTAGCGCCGAGCAGCCCCAGCATTTT.

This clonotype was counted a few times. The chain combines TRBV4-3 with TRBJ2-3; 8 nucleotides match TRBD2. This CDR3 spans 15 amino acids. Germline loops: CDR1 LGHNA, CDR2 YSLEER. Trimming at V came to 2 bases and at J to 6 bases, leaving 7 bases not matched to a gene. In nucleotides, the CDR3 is TGCGCCAGCAGCCAATTTAGCGGGGTTCAGGATACGCAGTATTTT. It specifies CASSQFSGVQDTQYF.

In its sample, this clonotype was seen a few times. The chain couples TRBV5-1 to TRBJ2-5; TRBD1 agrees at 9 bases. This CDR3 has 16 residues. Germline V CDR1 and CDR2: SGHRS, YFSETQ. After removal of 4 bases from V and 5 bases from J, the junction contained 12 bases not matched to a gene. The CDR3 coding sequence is TGCGCCAGCAGCGAGGGACAGGGCGGAGGTTTCGAGACCCAGTACTTC. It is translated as CASSEGQGGGFETQYF.

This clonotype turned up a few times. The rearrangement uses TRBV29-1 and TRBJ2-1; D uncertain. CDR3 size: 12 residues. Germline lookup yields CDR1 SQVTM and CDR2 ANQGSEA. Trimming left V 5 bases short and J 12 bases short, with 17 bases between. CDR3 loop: CSVRTLRIGQFF. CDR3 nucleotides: TGCAGCGTTAGGACCCTTCGAATTGGGCAGTTCTTC.

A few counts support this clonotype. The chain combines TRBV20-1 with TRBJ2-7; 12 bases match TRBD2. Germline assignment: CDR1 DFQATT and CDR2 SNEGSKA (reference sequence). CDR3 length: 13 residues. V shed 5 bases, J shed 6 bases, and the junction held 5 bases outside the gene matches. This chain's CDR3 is CSARLAGVSEQYF. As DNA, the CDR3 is TGCAGTGCTCGACTAGCGGGAGTGAGCGAGCAGTACTTC.

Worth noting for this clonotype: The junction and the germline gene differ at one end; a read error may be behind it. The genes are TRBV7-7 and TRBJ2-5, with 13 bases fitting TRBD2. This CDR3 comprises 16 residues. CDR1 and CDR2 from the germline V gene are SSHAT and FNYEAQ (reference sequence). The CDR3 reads CASSPGTSGATETQYF. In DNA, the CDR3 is TGTGCTAGCAGCCCTGGGACTAGCGGGGCCACAGAGACCCAGTACTTC.

The CDR3: CATDSGGEQFF. CDR3 DNA: TGTGCCACCGATTCTGGGGGTGAGCAGTTCTTC. The V and J genes are TRBV10-3 and TRBJ2-1; either TRBD1 or TRBD2 may fit D (5 bases each). The germline V and J ends were trimmed by 10 bases and 9 bases, with 13 bases remaining between them. Germline lookup yields CDR1 ENHRY and CDR2 SYGVKD. The CDR3 is 11 residues long.

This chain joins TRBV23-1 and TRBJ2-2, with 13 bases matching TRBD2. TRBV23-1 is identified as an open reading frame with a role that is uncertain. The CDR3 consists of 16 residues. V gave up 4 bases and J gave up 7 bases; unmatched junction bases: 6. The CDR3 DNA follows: TGCGCCAGCAGTCGGGGACTAGCGGGACCCCACGGGGAGCTGTTTTTT. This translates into CASSRGLAGPHGELFF.

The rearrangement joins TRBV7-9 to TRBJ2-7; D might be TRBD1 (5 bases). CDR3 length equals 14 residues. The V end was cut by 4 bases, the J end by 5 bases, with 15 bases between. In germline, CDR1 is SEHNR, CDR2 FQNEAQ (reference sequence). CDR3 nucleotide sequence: TGTGCCAGCAGCTCCAGGGAAAGTGGGGACGAGCAGTACTTC. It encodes CASSSRESGDEQYF.